These 10 T cell receptor beta chains were all obtained from the same sample, sequenced in a study of CD8 T cells in ankylosing spondylitis (dated by TCRdb to between 2016 and 2019). The investigation overall reported the following: A TCR beta motif made up of several highly homologous amino acid variants appeared to be characteristic of blood from ankylosing spondylitis patients.

Library creation used 5' RACE. The run used an Illumina HiSeq 2500. TCRdb took the public reads, trimmed them with fastp at Q25, ran MiXCR for clone calling and kept in-frame beta chains. Rows with one shared CDR3 protein collapse into an entry with the most common genes and DNA. The table for this sample lists fewer than 550,000 distinct CDR3 sequences; roughly 5.3% of them were counted only once. 3% to 4.5% of the sample lies in the top ten. The antigens of these receptors remain unknown. Sequencing was done on a sample of blood, either unsorted or a sorted T cell fraction (not recorded which). The receptors were gathered from a male donor with ankylosing spondylitis.

Ten or more counts support this clonotype. A read error may produce the germline difference seen at one junction end. The chain is built from TRBV5-1 and TRBJ2-3, with 9 bases fitting TRBD1. Germline V lookup: CDR1 SGHRS, CDR2 YFSETQ. There are 14 residues in the CDR3. CDR3 protein: CASSRTGGTDTQYF. DNA for the CDR3: TGTGCCAGCAGCCGGACAGGGGGCACAGATACGCAGTATTTT.

The V call is TRBV7-2, the J call TRBJ2-3; the match to TRBD2 covers 10 bases. The V segment lost 6 bases and the J segment 5 bases; nucleotides outside the gene matches: 5. This CDR3 has 14 residues. Germline CDR1 reads SGHTA; CDR2 reads FQGNSA. Here the CDR3 DNA reads TGTGCCAGCAGGCCTAGCGGGAGTGTAGATACGCAGTATTTT. It yields the protein CASRPSGSVDTQYF.

This clonotype was seen repeatedly, ten times or more. This chain uses TRBV7-2 with TRBJ2-1, with no clear D. The germline V gene has CDR1 SGHTA and CDR2 FQGNSA. The CDR3 loop spans 15 amino acids. Trimming left V 4 bases short and J 4 bases short, with 14 bases between. The CDR3 DNA reads TGTGCCAGCAGCTCCCAGGACGGTACTTACAATGAGCAGTTCTTC. Amino acids: CASSSQDGTYNEQFF.

This clonotype was counted at least ten times. This chain connects TRBV11-2 to TRBJ1-2, with 12 bases aligning to TRBD1. Trimming at V came to 5 bases and at J to 4 bases, leaving 8 bases not matched to a gene. CDR1 and CDR2 from the germline V gene are SGHAT and FQNNGV. This CDR3 has 16 amino acids. The CDR3 is CASSPWDRGRGYGYTF. CDR3 nucleotides: TGTGCCAGCAGCCCATGGGACAGGGGGCGCGGCTATGGCTACACCTTC.

The gene calls are TRBV4-3 and TRBJ2-7, with a weak D call TRBD2 (5 bases). CDR1 is LGHNA and CDR2 is YSLEER in the germline V gene. V was trimmed by 4 bases and J by 6 bases, leaving 19 bases between them. The CDR3 has 15 residues. The CDR3 is CASSRGIGPVGEQYF. DNA for the CDR3: TGCGCCAGCAGCCGAGGGATTGGCCCCGTCGGCGAGCAGTACTTC.

This clonotype showed up many times. The V and J genes are TRBV20-1 and TRBJ1-6; D gene unclear. This CDR3 has 14 amino acids. Trimming cost V 7 bases and J 0 bases, with 10 bases left between them. CDR1 and CDR2 from the germline V gene are DFQATT and SNEGSKA (reference sequence). The CDR3 nucleotides are TGCAGTGTGCAGGAGAGCTCCTATAATTCACCCCTCCACTTT. Encoded protein: CSVQESSYNSPLHF.

There are many counts of this clonotype. V and J are TRBV5-1 and TRBJ2-7, with D perhaps TRBD1 (6 bases). CDR3 length: 14 residues. The V end was cut by 3 bases, the J end by 9 bases, with 19 bases between. CDR1 SGHRS and CDR2 YFSETQ come from the germline V gene. CDR3 region: CASSWDTGLRGQYF. The CDR3 DNA sequence: TGCGCCAGCAGCTGGGACACGGGATTACGAGGGCAGTACTTC.

This clonotype has ten or more counts. The rearrangement uses TRBV20-1 and TRBJ1-2; the D is unclear. This CDR3 has 14 amino acids. V was shortened by 3 bases and J by 4 bases, with 15 bases between the two germline ends. The germline gives CDR1 DFQATT, CDR2 SNEGSKA (reference sequence). The CDR3 nucleotides read TGCAGTGCTAGCTCGGGCAGCTCCTTCTATGGCTACACCTTC. Its protein is CSASSGSSFYGYTF.

Ten or more counts support this clonotype. The chain couples TRBV20-1 to TRBJ1-5, with 7 bases that match TRBD1. Germline CDR1 reads DFQATT; CDR2 reads SNEGSKA (reference sequence). J gave up 4 bases and V 5 bases, and 5 bases lay outside the gene matches. The CDR3 consists of 13 residues. The CDR3, as DNA: TGCAGTGCTGAAGGGACAGATAATCAGCCCCAGCATTTT. It is translated as CSAEGTDNQPQHF.

In this sample, this clonotype turned up many times. The chain carries TRBV12-3 or TRBV12-4 and TRBJ1-1; D not certain. Trimming removed 6 bases from V and 4 bases from J, with 12 bases in between. This CDR3 has 13 amino acids. In nucleotides, the CDR3 is TGTGCCAGCAGCCTTATAGAGAGCACTGAAGCTTTCTTT. This translates into CASSLIESTEAFF.